These 5 T cell receptor beta chains came from one sample sequenced in a study of cytomegalovirus exposure and HLA in healthy donors. Use of 60 Vbeta and 13 Jbeta primers characterized the PCR. Produced via immunoSEQ multiplex PCR; TCRdb's table is partial and in-frame only. The table shows some 150,000 clones, with around 79% occurring only once. The sample consisted of PBMCs. These receptors were obtained from a middle-aged woman in good health and CMV-seropositive.

To note about this clone: The junction departs from the called germline gene at one end, perhaps through a read error. The V and J genes are TRBV28 and TRBJ1-5; 8 positions agree with TRBD1. Germline CDR1 is MDHEN and CDR2 is SYDVKM. This CDR3 has 15 amino acids. This CDR3 reads CASSLGAGGNQPQHF. The CDR3 nucleotides are TGTGCCAGCAGTTTAGGGGCAGGGGGCAACCAGCCCCAGCATTTT.

The V and J genes are TRBV9 and TRBJ1-1; TRBD1 is a possible D gene (5 bases). Trimming took 1 base from V and 1 from J, leaving 8 bases between them. Germline CDR1 SGDLS, CDR2 YYNGEE. The CDR3 is made up of 14 amino acids. The CDR3 DNA is TGTGCCAGCAGCGTATCGGGGGGGAACACTGAAGCTTTCTTT. It translates to CASSVSGGNTEAFF.

The V call is TRBV7-9, the J call TRBJ1-1; 10 bases are shared with TRBD1. The CDR3 is 14 residues long. The V and J ends lost 4 bases and 5 bases, in that order; junction bases with no gene match: 4. CDR1 is SEHNR, CDR2 FQNEAQ, per germline (reference sequence). The CDR3 sequence: CASSSGTGATEAFF. Written as DNA, the CDR3 is TGTGCCAGCAGCTCCGGGACAGGGGCGACTGAAGCTTTCTTT. The entire variable domain, with the rest obtained from reference TRBV7-9 and TRBJ1-1, is as follows: DTGVSQNPRHKITKRGQNVTFRCDPISEHNRLYWYRQTLGQGPEFLTYFQNEAQLEKSRLLSDRFSAERPKGSFSTLEIQRTEQGDSAMYLCASSSGTGATEAFFGQGTRLTVV.

This chain uses TRBV4-1 with TRBJ2-2; 12 bases are a match to TRBD2. CDR1 and CDR2 (germline): MGHRA, YSYEKL. The CDR3 is 16 amino acids. The trim removed 2 bases at V and 4 bases at J, leaving 2 bases unmatched. In nucleotides, the CDR3 is TGCGCCAGCAGCCAACTAGCGGGGGGGCCCACCGGGGAGCTGTTTTTT. Translating it yields CASSQLAGGPTGELFF.

The chain combines TRBV6-5 with TRBJ1-4, with 8 bases identical to TRBD1. This CDR3 has 13 residues. Germline loops: CDR1 MNHEY, CDR2 SVGAGI. Germline trimming cut 8 bases from V and 11 bases from J; bases unmatched to any gene: 10. The CDR3 reads CASAQGALWKLFF. CDR3 DNA: TGTGCCAGCGCGCAGGGGGCCTTGTGGAAACTGTTTTTT.